This TCR beta chain was profiled in a study of control samples from healthy donors and cancer patients. The CDR3 is 13 residues long. Trimming shortened V by 4 bases and J by 5 bases, and 13 bases separated the two germline ends. Germline V CDR1 and CDR2: SGHRS, YFSETQ. Profiling relied on immunoSEQ multiplex PCR, and the TCRdb table lists in-frame clones only, not all of them. Altogether about 180,000 clones are present, more than 90% being singletons, with the ten largest covering around 2%. This chain links TRBV5-1 with TRBJ2-7, with D perhaps TRBD1 (7 bases). The receptor was isolated from a woman between 40 and 50 years old in good health. Material: blood. The chain's CDR3 is CASSPGDSHEQYF. CDR3 in DNA: TGCGCCAGCAGCCCGGGGGACAGCCACGAGCAGTACTTC.